The clone carrying this TCR beta chain was counted a few times. Its cognate antigen is unknown. Naive CD8 T cells underwent sorting with the CD8+CD4-CCR7+CD45RA+ definition. This specimen belongs to a study of molecular identifiers for immune sequencing clone quantification. Study information: In replicates, RNA from roughly 21,000 or 96,000 naive CD8 cells was divided five ways and four parts were sequenced. Study-level points and caveats: Over 99% of CMV-specific effector molecules, but under 1% of naive ones, were in clones above 20 copies.

Listed TCR primers, together with previously described methods, were used for the bulk TCR libraries. TCRdb called the PCR reads again in MiXCR, with one record for every CDR3 protein. The sample holds about 510,000 distinct CDR3 sequences; under 30% are singletons and the top ten take around 0.79%. Germline CDR1 is SEHNR and CDR2 is FQNEAQ (reference sequence). The CDR3 spans 16 residues. V was pared by 6 bases and J by 0 bases, with 18 bases between. The chain combines TRBV7-9 with TRBJ2-7; D tentatively fits TRBD1 or TRBD2 (5 bases each). The sample comprised naive CD8+ T cells from blood, with Jurkat cell RNA spiked in. Subset noted: FACS-sorted CD8+CD4-CCR7+CD45RA+ naive T cells. This clonotype was sampled from a human donor in good health. Some libraries in this study had Jurkat cell RNA spiked in. The CDR3 loop is CASRDGADSRSYEQYF. In DNA form, the CDR3 reads TGTGCCAGCAGGGACGGGGCGGACTCCCGCTCCTACGAGCAGTACTTC.